This record looks at one T cell receptor beta chain sequence and its context. These data are taken from a study of control samples from healthy donors and cancer patients. Data came from immunoSEQ multiplex PCR; TCRdb stores just in-frame clones and leaves some out. The data contain some 170,000 clones, approximately 94% of them singletons. V was trimmed by 2 bases and J by 1 base, leaving 13 bases between them. Germline V lookup: CDR1 SGHDT, CDR2 YYEEEE. The CDR3 length is 15 residues. Sequenced sample: PBMCs. The J gene is TRBJ2-7, the V gene TRBV5-6; D possibly corresponds to TRBD1 (5 bases). The sequence was collected from a man aged 55-75 years with colorectal cancer. CDR3 nucleotide sequence: TGTGCCAGCAGCTTTGGTAGGCAGGGATCCTACGAGCAGTACTTC. Translating it yields CASSFGRQGSYEQYF.